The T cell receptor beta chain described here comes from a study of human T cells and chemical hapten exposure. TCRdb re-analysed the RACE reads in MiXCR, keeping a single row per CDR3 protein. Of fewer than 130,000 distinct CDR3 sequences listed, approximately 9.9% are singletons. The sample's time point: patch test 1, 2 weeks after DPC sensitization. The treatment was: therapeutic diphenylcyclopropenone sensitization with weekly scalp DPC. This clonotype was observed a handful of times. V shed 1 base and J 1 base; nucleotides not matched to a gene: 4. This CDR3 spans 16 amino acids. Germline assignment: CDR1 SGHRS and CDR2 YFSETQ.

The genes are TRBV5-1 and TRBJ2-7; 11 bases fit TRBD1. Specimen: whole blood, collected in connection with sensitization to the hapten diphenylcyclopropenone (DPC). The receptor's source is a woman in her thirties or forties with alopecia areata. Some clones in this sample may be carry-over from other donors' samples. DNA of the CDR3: TGCGCCAGCAGCTTGAGGACAGGGGGCGCGTCCTACGAGCAGTACTTC. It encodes CASSLRTGGASYEQYF.